What follows describes a single TCR beta chain. Participants were placed into cohorts based on the clinical history they reported. Symptom resolution, clearance, or two negative PCRs marked donors in Cohort 3 as recovered. Produced via immunoSEQ multiplex PCR; TCRdb's table is partial and in-frame only. The table includes 200,000 to 250,000 clones, roughly 84% detected once. The data stem from a study of blood T cell repertoires in COVID-19. The wider study: Sample material is recorded as cDNA or gDNA derived from T cells, B-cell-depleted T cells, or PBMCs.

The clonotype originates from a middle-aged woman who had recovered from COVID-19. The sample consisted of PBMCs or T cells enriched from blood (not recorded which).

The CDR3 nucleotides read TGTGTCAGAAGCTCCGTTCACAGGCTTCGGAACACTGAAGCTTTCTTT. This encodes CVRSSVHRLRNTEAFF. This sequence joins TRBV7-5 and TRBJ1-1; TRBD1 is the table's D call and was not checked against the DNA. TRBV7-5 is tagged as a pseudogene. The CDR3 spans 16 residues.